This TCR beta chain appears in the sequencing data of a study of CD8+ T cells in alopecia areata. Study at large: Each of the treated patients was given oral tofacitinib, 5 to 10 mg twice daily, for moderate-to-severe alopecia areata.

Details on this clone: The antigen remains unidentified.

Following RNA extraction, reverse transcription yielded cDNA that acted as the sequencing template. The method was immunoSEQ multiplex PCR; TCRdb's version includes in-frame clones alone and lacks a portion of them. The sample consists of more than 75,000 clones, roughly 41% of them appearing once. The study's findings and limits: Lesional scalp, especially alopecia totalis/universalis, showed higher clonality than normal scalp.

Germline lookup yields CDR1 LGHNA and CDR2 YNFKEQ. The ends were cut back, 5 bases at V and 6 bases at J, with 23 bases in the middle. The CDR3 is 17 residues long. The receptor's source is a human donor with alopecia areata. The rearrangement links TRBV4-2 to TRBJ2-1; the D gene is possibly TRBD2 (5 bases). Sequences were obtained from CD4+ T cells sorted from blood. The CDR3 region is CASSAHHGLRGVNEQFF. The CDR3, as DNA: TGTGCCAGCAGCGCCCACCACGGACTTAGAGGAGTCAATGAGCAGTTCTTC.